The source of this T cell receptor beta chain is a study of T cells in Graves' hyperthyroidism and ophthalmopathy (dated by TCRdb to about 2019). Study-level background: Peripheral blood samples were taken at initial diagnosis, before any treatment was given. To identify TCR V-J signatures that set the groups apart, the researchers used a discovery cohort of about a hundred patients, made up of approximately 43 with Graves' ophthalmopathy and 57 with stable Graves' hyperthyroidism. An independent validation cohort of about 19 hyperthyroidism patients and some 15 patients who later progressed to ophthalmopathy tested prospective prediction of ophthalmopathy. For training and testing, the roughly 100 patients in the discovery cohort were randomly divided in a 7:3 ratio. The study also compared thyroid tissue and blood T-cell repertoires from a handful of Graves' hyperthyroidism patients. After sampling, hyperthyroidism patients received methimazole starting at 30 mg daily, and ophthalmopathy patients received high-dose intravenous methylprednisolone. The paper reports TCR Vbeta CDR3 sequencing of some 140 peripheral blood samples: under 45 ophthalmopathy, approximately 74 hyperthyroidism and around 17 progressor patients. The investigation overall reported the following: No statistical method was used to fix the sample size in advance, and group allocation was not hidden from the investigators. Blood samples also contained most of the expanded thyroid clonotypes (frequency above 0.001), which suggests that blood repertoires may reflect thyroid immune responses. In validation, the model predicted progression to ophthalmopathy with roughly 66% sensitivity and 72% to 85% specificity, a median of 6.5 months before onset. Ophthalmopathy was separated from stable hyperthyroidism by a 13 V-J signature model, with around 90% sensitivity and about 81% specificity obtained in cross-validation and 80%/75% obtained in testing.

The TCR beta CDR3 regions were amplified from RNA transcripts. A first-round RT-PCR of the TCR CDR3 used the HTBI primer set with the Qiagen OneStep RT-PCR kit. A second multiplex PCR round built the libraries, followed by size selection and purification. Libraries were sequenced paired-end with 100 bp reads on an Illumina HiSeq2000. The published analysis was carried out like this. Raw data were processed with SOAPnuke, discarding reads with adapters, uncalled bases, mean Phred below 15, or no exact constant-primer or identifier match. High-quality paired reads were merged with COPE v1.2.5, and unique nucleotide sequences were defined as clonotypes. MiTCR v1.1 was used to align the clonotypes against IMGT TRBV, TRBD and TRBJ reference segments. Analysis was restricted to V-J combinations with a frequency above 0.0001, which covered 98% to 99.2% of repertoires. The TCS score was defined as the ratio of F50 (clonal expansion) to E x V (chaos), calculated using BLOSUM62-based TCRdist between CDR3 peptides within each V-J. Welch's t-statistics and random forest reduced fewer than 600 V-J features to roughly 13, which were used in a naive Bayes classifier (R e1071). Through fastp at Q25 and MiXCR, TCRdb rebuilt clones from the public reads, retaining in-frame beta chains. Here each entry gathers all rows of one CDR3 protein and keeps the most common genes and DNA. The V and J calls reflect TCRdb's pipeline rather than the authors' work. This sample comprises roughly 740,000 distinct CDR3 sequences, roughly 17% of them detected only once. Clones ranked in the top ten supply 8.4% of the sample.

The CDR3 has 15 amino acids, counting the end cysteine and phenylalanine. CDR3 DNA only is kept here, 45 bases in frame from base 1. Relative to germline, V is missing 4 bases and J is missing 0 bases, with 5 bases of the junction outside any gene match. CDR1 and CDR2, per the germline V gene, are SGDLS and YYNGEE. This clonotype was recorded at least ten times. Its antigen remains undetermined. The input lacks base qualities; no much larger clone sits a single base away. A patient counted as having stable Graves' hyperthyroidism if no progression to ophthalmopathy occurred over 18 months of follow-up. Hyperthyroidism patients were aged 18 to 65 years and newly diagnosed, with disease duration of less than 2 months. The study excluded patients with uncontrolled infections, other autoimmune diseases, pregnancy or lactation. Clinical symptoms, serum thyroxine and TRAb, thyroid ultrasound, and orbital computed tomography formed the basis for the diagnoses. PBMCs were separated from 7.5 to 10 ml of fresh peripheral blood using Ficoll-Paque density gradient centrifugation. Total RNA was extracted using Trizol reagent, and RNA quality was assessed on an Agilent 2100 Bioanalyzer.

Material: blood. This chain joins TRBV9 to TRBJ2-7, with 9 bases matching TRBD2. The receptor's source is a man aged 18-30 years with Graves' hyperthyroidism. The CDR3 region: CASSPGTSSSYEQYF. The DNA sequence follows: TGTGCCAGCAGCCCCGGGACTAGCAGCTCCTACGAGCAGTACTTC. Reference TRBV9 and TRBJ2-7 genes cover what lies past the CDR3, so the full variable domain is DSGVTQTPKHLITATGQRVTLRCSPRSGDLSVYWYQQSLDQGLQFLIQYYNGEERAKGNILERFSAQQFPDLHSELNLSSLELGDSALYFCASSPGTSSSYEQYFGPGTRLTVT.